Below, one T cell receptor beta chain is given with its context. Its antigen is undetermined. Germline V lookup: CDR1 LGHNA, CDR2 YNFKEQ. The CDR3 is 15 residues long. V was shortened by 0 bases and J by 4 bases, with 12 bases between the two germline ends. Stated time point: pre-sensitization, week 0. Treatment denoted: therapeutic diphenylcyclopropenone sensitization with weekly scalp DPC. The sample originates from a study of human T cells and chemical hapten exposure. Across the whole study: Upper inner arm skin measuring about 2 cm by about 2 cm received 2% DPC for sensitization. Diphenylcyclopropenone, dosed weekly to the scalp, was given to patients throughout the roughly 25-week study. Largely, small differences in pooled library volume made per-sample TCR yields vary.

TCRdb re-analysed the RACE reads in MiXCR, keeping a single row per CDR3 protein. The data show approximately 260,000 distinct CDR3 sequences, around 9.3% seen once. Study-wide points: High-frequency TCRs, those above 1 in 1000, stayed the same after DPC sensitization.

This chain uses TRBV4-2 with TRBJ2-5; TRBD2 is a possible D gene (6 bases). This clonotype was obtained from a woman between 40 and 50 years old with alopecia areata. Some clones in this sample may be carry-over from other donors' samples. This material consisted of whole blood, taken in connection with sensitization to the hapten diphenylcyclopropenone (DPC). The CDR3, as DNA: TGTGCCAGCAGCCAAGACCGGGAGAGGGGAGAGACCCAGTACTTC. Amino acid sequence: CASSQDRERGETQYF.